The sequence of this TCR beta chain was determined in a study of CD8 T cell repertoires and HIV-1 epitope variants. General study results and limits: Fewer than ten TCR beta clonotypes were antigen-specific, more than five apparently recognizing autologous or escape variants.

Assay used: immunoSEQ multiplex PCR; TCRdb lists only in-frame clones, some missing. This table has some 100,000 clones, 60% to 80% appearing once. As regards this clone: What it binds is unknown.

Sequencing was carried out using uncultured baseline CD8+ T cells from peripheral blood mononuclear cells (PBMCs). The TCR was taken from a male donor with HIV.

The CDR3 DNA reads TGTGCCAGCAGTTACGGGTTTTGGACTAGCGGCTACGAGCAGTACTTC. Amino acid sequence: CASSYGFWTSGYEQYF. The chain combines TRBV6-5 with TRBJ2-7; the match to TRBD2 covers 10 bases. The CDR3 consists of 16 residues. V shed 2 bases and J 3 bases; nucleotides not matched to a gene: 7. Germline V lookup: CDR1 MNHEY, CDR2 SVGAGI.